This paragraph covers one T cell receptor beta chain sequence. Its antigen is unidentified. Germline CDR1 DFQATT, CDR2 SNEGSKA (reference sequence). This CDR3 is built from 14 residues. The data were obtained in a study of blood T cells in healthy people across ages. About the study: About one barcoded beta molecule per two T cells came from capture by template switching.

Sample-barcoded 5' priming and a J-beta primer mix drove a second PCR of roughly 7 to 11 cycles. Each cDNA molecule received a tag from a template-switch adaptor that had 12 random nucleotides. TCRdb ran MiXCR on the 5' RACE reads and lists one entry per CDR3 protein. The table includes about 970,000 distinct CDR3 sequences, roughly half detected once. General study results and limits: For the donors, CMV status was unknown and possibly confounded expanded clonotype changes.

The chain links TRBV20-1 to TRBJ2-4, with 12 bases fitting TRBD2. TRBJ2-7 explains the end of the DNA better; the J call may be wrong. The sequence was collected from a woman in her sixties or seventies in good health. Sequenced input: blood. CDR3 sequence reads: CSAILAGGSYEQYF. The DNA for the CDR3 is TGCAGTGCTATACTAGCGGGAGGATCCTACGAGCAGTACTTC.